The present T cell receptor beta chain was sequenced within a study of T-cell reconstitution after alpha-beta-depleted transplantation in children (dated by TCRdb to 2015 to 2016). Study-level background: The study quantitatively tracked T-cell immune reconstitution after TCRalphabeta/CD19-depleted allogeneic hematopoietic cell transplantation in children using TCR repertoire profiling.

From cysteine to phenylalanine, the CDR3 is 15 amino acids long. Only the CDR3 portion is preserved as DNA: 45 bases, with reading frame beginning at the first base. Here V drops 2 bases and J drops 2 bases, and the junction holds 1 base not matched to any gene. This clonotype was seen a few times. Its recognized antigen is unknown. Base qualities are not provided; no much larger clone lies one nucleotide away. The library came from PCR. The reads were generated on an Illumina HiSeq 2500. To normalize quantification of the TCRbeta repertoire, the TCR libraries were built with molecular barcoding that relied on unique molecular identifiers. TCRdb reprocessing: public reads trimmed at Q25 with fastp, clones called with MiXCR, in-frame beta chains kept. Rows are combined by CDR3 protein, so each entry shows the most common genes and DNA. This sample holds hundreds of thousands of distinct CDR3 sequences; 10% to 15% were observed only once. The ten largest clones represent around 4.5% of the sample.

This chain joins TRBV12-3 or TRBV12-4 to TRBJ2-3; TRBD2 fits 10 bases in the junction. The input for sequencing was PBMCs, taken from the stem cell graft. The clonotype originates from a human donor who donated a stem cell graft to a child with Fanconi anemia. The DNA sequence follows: TGTGCCAGCAGTTTACTAGCGGGGGTCACAGATACGCAGTATTTT. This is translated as CASSLLAGVTDTQYF.